This T cell receptor beta chain stems from a study of blood T cell repertoires in COVID-19. There are 14 residues in the CDR3. V shed 3 bases and J shed 0 bases, with 8 bases lying between them. Germline V gives CDR1 SGHDN, CDR2 FVKESK. This table comes from immunoSEQ multiplex PCR, and its TCRdb copy is limited to in-frame clones, with some not included. Of hundreds of thousands of clones listed, more than 80% are singletons. This rearrangement joins TRBV14 to TRBJ1-1; D is unclear. This clonotype originated in a man aged 40-55 years with acute or convalescent COVID-19. Material for sequencing was peripheral blood. The CDR3 sequence is CASSQLNMNTEAFF. CDR3 sequence (DNA): TGTGCCAGCAGCCAGTTAAACATGAACACTGAAGCTTTCTTT.